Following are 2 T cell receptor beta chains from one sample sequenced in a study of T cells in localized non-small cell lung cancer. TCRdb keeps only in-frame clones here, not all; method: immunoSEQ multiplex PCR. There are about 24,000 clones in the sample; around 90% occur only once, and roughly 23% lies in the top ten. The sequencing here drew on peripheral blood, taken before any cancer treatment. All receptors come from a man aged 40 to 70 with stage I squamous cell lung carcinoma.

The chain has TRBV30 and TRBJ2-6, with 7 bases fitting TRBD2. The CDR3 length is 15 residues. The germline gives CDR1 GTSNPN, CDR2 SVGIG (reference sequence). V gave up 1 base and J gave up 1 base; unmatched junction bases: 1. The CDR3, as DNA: TGTGCCTGGAGTGGGGGGGGTTCTGGGGCCAACGTCCTGACTTTC. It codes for CAWSGGGSGANVLTF.

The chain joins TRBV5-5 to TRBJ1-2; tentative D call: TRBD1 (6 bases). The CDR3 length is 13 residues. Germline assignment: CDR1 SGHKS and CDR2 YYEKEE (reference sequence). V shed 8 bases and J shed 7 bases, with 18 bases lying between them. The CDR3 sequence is CASKTSTGSGYTF. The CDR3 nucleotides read TGTGCCAGTAAAACGTCGACAGGAAGTGGCTACACCTTC.